This T cell receptor beta chain was sequenced for a study of cytomegalovirus exposure and HLA in healthy donors. The ends lost 5 bases at V and 3 bases at J; junction bases unmatched: 7. There are 14 residues in the CDR3. The V gene's germline CDR1 is MNHEY and CDR2 SVGAGI. Notes on the study in general: While the bulk of TCR sequences proved rare, some public TCRs turned up in many donors. A later analysis associated 16,951 TCR beta sequences with HLA alleles at a 0.05 false discovery rate.

As for this clone: What it binds is unknown.

Amplification used 60 Vbeta primers and 13 Jbeta primers. Only in-frame clones appear in the TCRdb table, and some are missing; sequencing was by immunoSEQ multiplex PCR. The sample shows roughly 110,000 clones, 67% of them seen only once. Sequences were obtained from PBMCs. This receptor was identified in a man younger than 35 in good health and CMV-seropositive. The rearrangement joins TRBV6-5 to TRBJ2-7, with 7 bases lining up with TRBD2. This CDR3 reads CASSDEPGGYEQYF. The CDR3 DNA sequence: TGTGCCAGCAGTGATGAGCCGGGGGGCTACGAGCAGTACTTC.